This T cell receptor beta chain was sequenced during a study of T cell repertoires in cytomegalovirus infection. In the case of this clonotype: Antigen specificity is unknown.

Whole-study results and caveats: The study found HLA-C-restricted CMV-specific TCR beta clonotypes dominating the ex vivo response. Carriage of CMV together with the relevant HLA was identifiable through cumulative public TCR beta family frequency.

Germline CDR1 is MNHNY and CDR2 is SVGAGI (reference sequence). This CDR3 is 13 amino acids long. The J segment lost 7 bases and the V segment lost 7 bases, leaving 5 bases of the junction unmatched. TCRdb itself ran the reads through MiXCR, one entry per CDR3 protein. Of some 400,000 distinct CDR3 sequences listed, approximately 18% were seen once; the top ten hold roughly 8.7%. This clonotype was obtained from a human donor in good health (CMV status not recorded). Some clones in this sample may be carry-over from other donors' samples. The V gene is TRBV6-6, the J gene TRBJ2-2; 8 bases map to TRBD2. Sequencing was carried out using PBMCs. CDR3 DNA: TGTGCCAGCAACCGACTAGCGAACGGGGAGCTGTTTTTT. Translating it yields CASNRLANGELFF.